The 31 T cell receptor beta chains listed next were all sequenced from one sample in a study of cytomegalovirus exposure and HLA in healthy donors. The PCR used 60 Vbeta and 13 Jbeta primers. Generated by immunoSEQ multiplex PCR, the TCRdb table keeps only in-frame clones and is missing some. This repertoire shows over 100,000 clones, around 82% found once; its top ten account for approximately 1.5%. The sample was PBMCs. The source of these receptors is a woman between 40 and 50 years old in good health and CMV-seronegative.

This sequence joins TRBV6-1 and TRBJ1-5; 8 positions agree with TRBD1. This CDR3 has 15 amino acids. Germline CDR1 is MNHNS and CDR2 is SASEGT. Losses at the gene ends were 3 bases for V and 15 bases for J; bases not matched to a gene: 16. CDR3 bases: TGTGCCAGCAGTGAGGGGGTCAGGGGGCTAGGCTACCCGCATTTT. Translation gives CASSEGVRGLGYPHF.

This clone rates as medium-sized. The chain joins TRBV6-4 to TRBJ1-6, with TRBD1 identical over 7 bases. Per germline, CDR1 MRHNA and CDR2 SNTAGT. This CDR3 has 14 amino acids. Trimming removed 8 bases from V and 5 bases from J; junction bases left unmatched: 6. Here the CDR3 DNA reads TGTGCCAGCGGCGGGACAGCCGATAATTCACCCCTCCACTTT. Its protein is CASGGTADNSPLHF.

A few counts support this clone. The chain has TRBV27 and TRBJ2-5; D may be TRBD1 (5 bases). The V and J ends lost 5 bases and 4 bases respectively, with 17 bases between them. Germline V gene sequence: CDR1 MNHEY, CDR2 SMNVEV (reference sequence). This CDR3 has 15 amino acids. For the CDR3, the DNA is TGTGCCAGCAGTCCCGACAGATACGTTTTAGAGACCCAGTACTTC. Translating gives CASSPDRYVLETQYF.

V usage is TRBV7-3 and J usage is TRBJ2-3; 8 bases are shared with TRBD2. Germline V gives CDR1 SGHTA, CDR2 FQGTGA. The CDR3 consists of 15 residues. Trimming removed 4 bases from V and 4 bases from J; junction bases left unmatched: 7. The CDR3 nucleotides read TGTGCCAGCAGCTCCAGCGGGAGCTCCTCAGATACGCAGTATTTT. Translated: CASSSSGSSSDTQYF.

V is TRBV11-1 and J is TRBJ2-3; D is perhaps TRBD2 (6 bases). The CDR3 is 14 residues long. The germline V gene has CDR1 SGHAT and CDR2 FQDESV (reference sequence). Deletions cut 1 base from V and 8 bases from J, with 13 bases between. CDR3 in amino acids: CASSLESMRGTQYF. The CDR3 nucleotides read TGTGCCAGCAGCTTAGAATCGATGCGGGGTACGCAGTATTTT.

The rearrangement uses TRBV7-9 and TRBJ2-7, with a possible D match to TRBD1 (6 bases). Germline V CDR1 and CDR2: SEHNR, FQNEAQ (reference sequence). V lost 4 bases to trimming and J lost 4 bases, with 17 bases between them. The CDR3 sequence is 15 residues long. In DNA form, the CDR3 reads TGTGCCAGCAGCTCCCAGGGGCCAGTAGCATACGAGCAGTACTTC. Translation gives CASSSQGPVAYEQYF.

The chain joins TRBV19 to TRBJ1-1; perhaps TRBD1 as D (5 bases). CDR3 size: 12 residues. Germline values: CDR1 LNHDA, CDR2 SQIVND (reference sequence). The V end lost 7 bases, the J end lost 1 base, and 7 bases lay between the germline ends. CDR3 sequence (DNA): TGTGCCAGTACTACAGGGAACACTGAAGCTTTCTTT. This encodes CASTTGNTEAFF. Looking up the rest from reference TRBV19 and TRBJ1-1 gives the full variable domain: DGGITQSPKYLFRKEGQNVTLSCEQNLNHDAMYWYRQDPGQGLRLIYYSQIVNDFQKGDIAEGYSVSREKKESFPLTVTSAQKNPTAFYLCASTTGNTEAFFGQGTRLTVV.

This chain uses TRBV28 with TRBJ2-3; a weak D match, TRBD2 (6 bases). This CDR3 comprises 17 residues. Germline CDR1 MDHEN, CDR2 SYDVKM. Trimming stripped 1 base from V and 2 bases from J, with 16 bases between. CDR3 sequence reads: CASSLSPLAGNTDTQYF. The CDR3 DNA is TGTGCCAGCAGTTTATCACCATTGGCGGGGAACACAGATACGCAGTATTTT. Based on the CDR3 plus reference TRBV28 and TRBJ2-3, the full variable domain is DVKVTQSSRYLVKRTGEKVFLECVQDMDHENMFWYRQDPGLGLRLIYFSYDVKMKEKGDIPEGYSVSREKKERFSLILESASTNQTSMYLCASSLSPLAGNTDTQYFGPGTRLTVL.

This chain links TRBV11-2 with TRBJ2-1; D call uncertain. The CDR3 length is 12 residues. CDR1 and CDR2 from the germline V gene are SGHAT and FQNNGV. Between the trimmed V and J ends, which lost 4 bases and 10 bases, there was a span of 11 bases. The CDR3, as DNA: TGTGCCAGCAGCTCGAGCCAGGTCGAGCAGTTCTTC. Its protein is CASSSSQVEQFF.

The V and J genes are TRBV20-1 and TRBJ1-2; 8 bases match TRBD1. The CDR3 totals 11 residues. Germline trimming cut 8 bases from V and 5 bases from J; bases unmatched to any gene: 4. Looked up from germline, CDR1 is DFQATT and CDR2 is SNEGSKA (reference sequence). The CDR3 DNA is TGCAGTTGGCAGGGGGCTTATGGCTACACCTTC. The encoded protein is CSWQGAYGYTF.

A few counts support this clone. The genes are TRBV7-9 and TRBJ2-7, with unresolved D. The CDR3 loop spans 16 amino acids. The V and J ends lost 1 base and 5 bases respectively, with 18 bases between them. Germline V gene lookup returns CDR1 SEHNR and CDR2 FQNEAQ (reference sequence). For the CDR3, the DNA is TGTGCCAGCAGCTTAGGTTCTGAGCCTGGTGGTGACGAGCAGTACTTC. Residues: CASSLGSEPGGDEQYF.

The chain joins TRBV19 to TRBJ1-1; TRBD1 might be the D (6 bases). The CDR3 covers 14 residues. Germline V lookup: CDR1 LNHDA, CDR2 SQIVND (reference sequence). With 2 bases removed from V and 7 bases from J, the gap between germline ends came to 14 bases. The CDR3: CASSILGTPLEAFF. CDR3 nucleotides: TGTGCCAGTAGTATACTCGGGACACCACTTGAAGCTTTCTTT. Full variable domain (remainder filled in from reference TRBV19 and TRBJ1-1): DGGITQSPKYLFRKEGQNVTLSCEQNLNHDAMYWYRQDPGQGLRLIYYSQIVNDFQKGDIAEGYSVSREKKESFPLTVTSAQKNPTAFYLCASSILGTPLEAFFGQGTRLTVV.

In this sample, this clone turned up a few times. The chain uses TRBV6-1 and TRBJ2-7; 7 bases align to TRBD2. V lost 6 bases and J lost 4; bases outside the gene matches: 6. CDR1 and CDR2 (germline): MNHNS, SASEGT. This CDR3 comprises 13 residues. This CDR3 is CASRPGRGYEQYF. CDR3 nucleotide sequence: TGTGCCAGCAGACCTGGGAGGGGATACGAGCAGTACTTC.

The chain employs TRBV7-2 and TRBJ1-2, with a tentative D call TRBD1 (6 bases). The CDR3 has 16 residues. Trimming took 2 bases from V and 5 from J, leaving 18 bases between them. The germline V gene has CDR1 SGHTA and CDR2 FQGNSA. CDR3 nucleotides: TGTGCCAGCAGCTTAACAACGAGGGGGATCGATTATGGCTACACCTTC. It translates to CASSLTTRGIDYGYTF.

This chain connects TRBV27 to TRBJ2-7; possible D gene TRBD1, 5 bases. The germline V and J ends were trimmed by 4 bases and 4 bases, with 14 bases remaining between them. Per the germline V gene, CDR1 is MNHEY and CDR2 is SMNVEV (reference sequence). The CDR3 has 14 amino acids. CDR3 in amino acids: CASSSRVGGYEQYF. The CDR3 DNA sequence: TGTGCCAGCAGTTCCAGGGTGGGTGGGTACGAGCAGTACTTC.

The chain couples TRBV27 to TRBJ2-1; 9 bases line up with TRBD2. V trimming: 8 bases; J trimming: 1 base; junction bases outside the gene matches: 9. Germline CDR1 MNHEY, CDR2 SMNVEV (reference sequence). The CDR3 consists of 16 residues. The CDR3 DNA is TGTGCCAGCGGGCTAGCGGGATTCGGGTCCTACAATGAGCAGTTCTTC. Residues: CASGLAGFGSYNEQFF.

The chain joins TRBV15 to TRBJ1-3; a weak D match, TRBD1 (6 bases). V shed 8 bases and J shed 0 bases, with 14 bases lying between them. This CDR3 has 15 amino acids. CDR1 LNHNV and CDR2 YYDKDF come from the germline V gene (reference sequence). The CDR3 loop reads CATLQGWSSGNTIYF. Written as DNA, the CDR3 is TGTGCCACCTTACAGGGATGGTCCTCTGGAAACACCATATATTTT.

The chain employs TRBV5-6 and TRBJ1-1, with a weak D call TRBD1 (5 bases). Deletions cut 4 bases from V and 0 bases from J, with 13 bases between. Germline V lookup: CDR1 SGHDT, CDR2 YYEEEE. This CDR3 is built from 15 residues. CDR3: CASSRGGFMNTEAFF. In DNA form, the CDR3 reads TGTGCCAGCAGCCGGGGGGGGTTCATGAACACTGAAGCTTTCTTT.

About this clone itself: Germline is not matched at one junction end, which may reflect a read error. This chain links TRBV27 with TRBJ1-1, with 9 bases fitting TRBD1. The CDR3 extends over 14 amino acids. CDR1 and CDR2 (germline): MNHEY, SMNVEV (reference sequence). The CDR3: CACRPDRGGSGAFF. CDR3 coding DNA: TGTGCCTGCAGGCCGGACAGGGGCGGGTCGGGTGCTTTCTTT.

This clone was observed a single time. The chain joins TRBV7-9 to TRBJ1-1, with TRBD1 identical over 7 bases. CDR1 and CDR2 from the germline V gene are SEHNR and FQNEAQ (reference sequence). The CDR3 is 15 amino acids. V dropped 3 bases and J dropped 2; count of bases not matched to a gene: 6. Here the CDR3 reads CASSFSGQKNTEAFF. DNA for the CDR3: TGTGCCAGCAGCTTTTCGGGACAGAAAAACACTGAAGCTTTCTTT. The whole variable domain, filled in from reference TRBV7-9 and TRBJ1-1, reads DTGVSQNPRHKITKRGQNVTFRCDPISEHNRLYWYRQTLGQGPEFLTYFQNEAQLEKSRLLSDRFSAERPKGSFSTLEIQRTEQGDSAMYLCASSFSGQKNTEAFFGQGTRLTVV.

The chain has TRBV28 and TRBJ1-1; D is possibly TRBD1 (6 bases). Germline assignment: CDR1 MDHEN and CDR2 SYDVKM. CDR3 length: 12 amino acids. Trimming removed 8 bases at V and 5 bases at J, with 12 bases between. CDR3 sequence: CASRQVVTEAFF. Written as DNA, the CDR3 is TGTGCCAGCCGACAGGTTGTGACTGAAGCTTTCTTT.

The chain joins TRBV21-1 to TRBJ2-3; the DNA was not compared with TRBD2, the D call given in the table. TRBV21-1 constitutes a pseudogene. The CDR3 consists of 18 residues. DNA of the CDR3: TGTGCCAGCACCCCGACCCAAAAACGGGATGTGAGATCAGATACGCAGTATTTT. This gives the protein CASTPTQKRDVRSDTQYF.

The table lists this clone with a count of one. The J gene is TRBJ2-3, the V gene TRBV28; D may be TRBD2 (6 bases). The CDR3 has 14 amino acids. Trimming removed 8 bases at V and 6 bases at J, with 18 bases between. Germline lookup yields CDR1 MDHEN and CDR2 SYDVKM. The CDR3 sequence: CASYTSGAGDTQYF. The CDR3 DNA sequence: TGTGCCAGCTACACCTCGGGAGCCGGGGATACGCAGTATTTT.

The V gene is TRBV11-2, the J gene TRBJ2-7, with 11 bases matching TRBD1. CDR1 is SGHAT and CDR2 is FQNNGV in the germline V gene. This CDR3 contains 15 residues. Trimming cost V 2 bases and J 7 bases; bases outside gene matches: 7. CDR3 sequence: CASSLQTGTGGEQYF. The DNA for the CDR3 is TGTGCCAGCAGCTTACAAACCGGGACAGGGGGTGAGCAGTACTTC.

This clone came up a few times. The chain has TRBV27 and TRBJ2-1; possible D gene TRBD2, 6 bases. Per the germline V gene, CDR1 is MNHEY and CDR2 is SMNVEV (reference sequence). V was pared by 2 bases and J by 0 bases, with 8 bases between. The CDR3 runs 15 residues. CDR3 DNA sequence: TGTGCCAGCAGTTTAATTAGCGGCTCCTACAATGAGCAGTTCTTC. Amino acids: CASSLISGSYNEQFF.

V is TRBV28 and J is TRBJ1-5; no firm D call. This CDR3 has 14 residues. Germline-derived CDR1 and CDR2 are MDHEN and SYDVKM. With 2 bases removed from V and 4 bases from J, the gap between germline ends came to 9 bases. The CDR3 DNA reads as TGTGCCAGCAGTTTAAGCGGACTGAATCAGCCCCAGCATTTT. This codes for CASSLSGLNQPQHF.

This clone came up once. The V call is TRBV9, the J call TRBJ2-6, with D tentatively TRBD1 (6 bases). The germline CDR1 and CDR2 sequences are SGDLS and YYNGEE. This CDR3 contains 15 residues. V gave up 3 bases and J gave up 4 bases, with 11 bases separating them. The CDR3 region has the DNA TGTGCCAGCAGCGCCAGGGGTACAGGGGCCAACGTCCTGACTTTC. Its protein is CASSARGTGANVLTF.

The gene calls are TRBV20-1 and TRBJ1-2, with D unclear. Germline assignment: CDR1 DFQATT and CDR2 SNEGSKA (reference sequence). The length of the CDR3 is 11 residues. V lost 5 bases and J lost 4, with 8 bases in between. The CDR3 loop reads CSAQSVYGYTF. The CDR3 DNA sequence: TGCAGTGCTCAATCAGTCTATGGCTACACCTTC.

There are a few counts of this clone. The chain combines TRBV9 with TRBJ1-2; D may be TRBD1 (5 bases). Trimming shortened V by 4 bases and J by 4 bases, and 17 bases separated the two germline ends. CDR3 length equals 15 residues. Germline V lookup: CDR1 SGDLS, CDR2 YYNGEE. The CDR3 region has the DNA TGTGCCAGCAGCCCTCGAACACAGGAGACCTATGGCTACACCTTC. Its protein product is CASSPRTQETYGYTF. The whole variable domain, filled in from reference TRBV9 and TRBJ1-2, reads DSGVTQTPKHLITATGQRVTLRCSPRSGDLSVYWYQQSLDQGLQFLIQYYNGEERAKGNILERFSAQQFPDLHSELNLSSLELGDSALYFCASSPRTQETYGYTFGSGTRLTVV.

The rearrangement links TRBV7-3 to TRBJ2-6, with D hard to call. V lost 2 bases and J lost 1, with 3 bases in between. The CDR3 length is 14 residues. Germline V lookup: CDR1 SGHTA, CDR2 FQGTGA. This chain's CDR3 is CASSLESGANVLTF. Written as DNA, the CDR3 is TGTGCCAGCAGCTTAGAGTCTGGGGCCAACGTCCTGACTTTC.

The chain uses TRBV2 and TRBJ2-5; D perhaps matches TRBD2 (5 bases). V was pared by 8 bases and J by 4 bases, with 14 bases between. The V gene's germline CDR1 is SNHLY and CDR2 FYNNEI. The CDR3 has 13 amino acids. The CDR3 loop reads CASGILEGETQYF. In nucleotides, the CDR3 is TGTGCCAGCGGTATTCTCGAGGGAGAGACCCAGTACTTC.